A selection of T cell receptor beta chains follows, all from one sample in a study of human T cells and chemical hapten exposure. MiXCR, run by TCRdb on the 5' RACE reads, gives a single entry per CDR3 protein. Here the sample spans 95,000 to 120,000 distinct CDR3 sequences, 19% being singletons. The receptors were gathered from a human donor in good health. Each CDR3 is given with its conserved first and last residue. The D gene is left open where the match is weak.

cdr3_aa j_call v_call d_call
CASSLEGWTVGQYF TRBJ2-4 TRBV5-5 .
CASSRTGQGYEQYF TRBJ2-7 TRBV6-5 TRBD1
CASSESRLAGDGQYF TRBJ2-7 TRBV10-1 TRBD2
CASSRRFDYQYF TRBJ2-3 TRBV9 .
CAWSEQGLRTDTQYF TRBJ2-3 TRBV30 TRBD1
CASRRMVSYEQYF TRBJ2-7 TRBV2 .
CAWRGYNEQFF TRBJ2-1 TRBV30 .
CASSPWSRQGARNTEAFF TRBJ1-1 TRBV5-4 TRBD1
CASSLFGGQSSGANVLTF TRBJ2-6 TRBV7-3 .
CASSLNFQETQYF TRBJ2-5 TRBV11-2 .
CASSYGTGYEQYF TRBJ2-7 TRBV12-3/TRBV12-4 TRBD1
CASSLDRSWDMNTEAFF TRBJ1-1 TRBV5-6 .
CASSPTSGTGNEQFF TRBJ2-1 TRBV18 TRBD2
CSAYGDSYEQYF TRBJ2-7 TRBV20-1 .
CASSQPGQPNQPQHF TRBJ1-5 TRBV4-1 .
CASSQFGGLTVGQPQHF TRBJ1-5 TRBV6-1 .
CATSSMGGREQYF TRBJ2-7 TRBV15 .
CASSPTVGLADDTDTQYF TRBJ2-3 TRBV6-6 TRBD2